The subject of this entry is one T cell receptor beta chain. Its antigen remains unidentified. V dropped 0 bases and J dropped 3 bases, with 6 bases sitting between them. Per germline, CDR1 SGHRS and CDR2 YFSETQ. There are 13 residues in the CDR3. These data originate in a study of cytomegalovirus exposure and HLA in healthy donors. Background on the study: Drawn from HLA-typed donors, around 85 million unique TCRs were held in an early data release. Overall study findings and caveats: Later, an analysis found that common viral pathogens appeared to be linked with several of the most significant clusters. In vitro testing confirmed a few CMV-associated chains as specific for CMV antigens.

Researchers ran the PCR with 60 Vbeta and 13 Jbeta primers. Sequencing was performed with immunoSEQ multiplex PCR; in TCRdb, only in-frame clones are kept and a portion is missing. The sample has about 83,000 clones, approximately 70% seen once; the top ten hold around 8.4%. The chain has TRBV5-1 and TRBJ2-5, with a possible D match to TRBD1 (5 bases). Sequences were obtained from PBMCs. This TCR was sampled from a man aged 55 to 70 in good health and CMV-seronegative. CDR3 loop: CASSLVQEETQYF. CDR3 DNA: TGCGCCAGCAGCTTGGTACAGGAAGAGACCCAGTACTTC. Supplemented by reference TRBV5-1 and TRBJ2-5, the full variable domain reads KAGVTQTPRYLIKTRGQQVTLSCSPISGHRSVSWYQQTPGQGLQFLFEYFSETQRNKGNFPGRFSGRQFSNSRSEMNVSTLELGDSALYLCASSLVQEETQYFGPGTRLLVL.